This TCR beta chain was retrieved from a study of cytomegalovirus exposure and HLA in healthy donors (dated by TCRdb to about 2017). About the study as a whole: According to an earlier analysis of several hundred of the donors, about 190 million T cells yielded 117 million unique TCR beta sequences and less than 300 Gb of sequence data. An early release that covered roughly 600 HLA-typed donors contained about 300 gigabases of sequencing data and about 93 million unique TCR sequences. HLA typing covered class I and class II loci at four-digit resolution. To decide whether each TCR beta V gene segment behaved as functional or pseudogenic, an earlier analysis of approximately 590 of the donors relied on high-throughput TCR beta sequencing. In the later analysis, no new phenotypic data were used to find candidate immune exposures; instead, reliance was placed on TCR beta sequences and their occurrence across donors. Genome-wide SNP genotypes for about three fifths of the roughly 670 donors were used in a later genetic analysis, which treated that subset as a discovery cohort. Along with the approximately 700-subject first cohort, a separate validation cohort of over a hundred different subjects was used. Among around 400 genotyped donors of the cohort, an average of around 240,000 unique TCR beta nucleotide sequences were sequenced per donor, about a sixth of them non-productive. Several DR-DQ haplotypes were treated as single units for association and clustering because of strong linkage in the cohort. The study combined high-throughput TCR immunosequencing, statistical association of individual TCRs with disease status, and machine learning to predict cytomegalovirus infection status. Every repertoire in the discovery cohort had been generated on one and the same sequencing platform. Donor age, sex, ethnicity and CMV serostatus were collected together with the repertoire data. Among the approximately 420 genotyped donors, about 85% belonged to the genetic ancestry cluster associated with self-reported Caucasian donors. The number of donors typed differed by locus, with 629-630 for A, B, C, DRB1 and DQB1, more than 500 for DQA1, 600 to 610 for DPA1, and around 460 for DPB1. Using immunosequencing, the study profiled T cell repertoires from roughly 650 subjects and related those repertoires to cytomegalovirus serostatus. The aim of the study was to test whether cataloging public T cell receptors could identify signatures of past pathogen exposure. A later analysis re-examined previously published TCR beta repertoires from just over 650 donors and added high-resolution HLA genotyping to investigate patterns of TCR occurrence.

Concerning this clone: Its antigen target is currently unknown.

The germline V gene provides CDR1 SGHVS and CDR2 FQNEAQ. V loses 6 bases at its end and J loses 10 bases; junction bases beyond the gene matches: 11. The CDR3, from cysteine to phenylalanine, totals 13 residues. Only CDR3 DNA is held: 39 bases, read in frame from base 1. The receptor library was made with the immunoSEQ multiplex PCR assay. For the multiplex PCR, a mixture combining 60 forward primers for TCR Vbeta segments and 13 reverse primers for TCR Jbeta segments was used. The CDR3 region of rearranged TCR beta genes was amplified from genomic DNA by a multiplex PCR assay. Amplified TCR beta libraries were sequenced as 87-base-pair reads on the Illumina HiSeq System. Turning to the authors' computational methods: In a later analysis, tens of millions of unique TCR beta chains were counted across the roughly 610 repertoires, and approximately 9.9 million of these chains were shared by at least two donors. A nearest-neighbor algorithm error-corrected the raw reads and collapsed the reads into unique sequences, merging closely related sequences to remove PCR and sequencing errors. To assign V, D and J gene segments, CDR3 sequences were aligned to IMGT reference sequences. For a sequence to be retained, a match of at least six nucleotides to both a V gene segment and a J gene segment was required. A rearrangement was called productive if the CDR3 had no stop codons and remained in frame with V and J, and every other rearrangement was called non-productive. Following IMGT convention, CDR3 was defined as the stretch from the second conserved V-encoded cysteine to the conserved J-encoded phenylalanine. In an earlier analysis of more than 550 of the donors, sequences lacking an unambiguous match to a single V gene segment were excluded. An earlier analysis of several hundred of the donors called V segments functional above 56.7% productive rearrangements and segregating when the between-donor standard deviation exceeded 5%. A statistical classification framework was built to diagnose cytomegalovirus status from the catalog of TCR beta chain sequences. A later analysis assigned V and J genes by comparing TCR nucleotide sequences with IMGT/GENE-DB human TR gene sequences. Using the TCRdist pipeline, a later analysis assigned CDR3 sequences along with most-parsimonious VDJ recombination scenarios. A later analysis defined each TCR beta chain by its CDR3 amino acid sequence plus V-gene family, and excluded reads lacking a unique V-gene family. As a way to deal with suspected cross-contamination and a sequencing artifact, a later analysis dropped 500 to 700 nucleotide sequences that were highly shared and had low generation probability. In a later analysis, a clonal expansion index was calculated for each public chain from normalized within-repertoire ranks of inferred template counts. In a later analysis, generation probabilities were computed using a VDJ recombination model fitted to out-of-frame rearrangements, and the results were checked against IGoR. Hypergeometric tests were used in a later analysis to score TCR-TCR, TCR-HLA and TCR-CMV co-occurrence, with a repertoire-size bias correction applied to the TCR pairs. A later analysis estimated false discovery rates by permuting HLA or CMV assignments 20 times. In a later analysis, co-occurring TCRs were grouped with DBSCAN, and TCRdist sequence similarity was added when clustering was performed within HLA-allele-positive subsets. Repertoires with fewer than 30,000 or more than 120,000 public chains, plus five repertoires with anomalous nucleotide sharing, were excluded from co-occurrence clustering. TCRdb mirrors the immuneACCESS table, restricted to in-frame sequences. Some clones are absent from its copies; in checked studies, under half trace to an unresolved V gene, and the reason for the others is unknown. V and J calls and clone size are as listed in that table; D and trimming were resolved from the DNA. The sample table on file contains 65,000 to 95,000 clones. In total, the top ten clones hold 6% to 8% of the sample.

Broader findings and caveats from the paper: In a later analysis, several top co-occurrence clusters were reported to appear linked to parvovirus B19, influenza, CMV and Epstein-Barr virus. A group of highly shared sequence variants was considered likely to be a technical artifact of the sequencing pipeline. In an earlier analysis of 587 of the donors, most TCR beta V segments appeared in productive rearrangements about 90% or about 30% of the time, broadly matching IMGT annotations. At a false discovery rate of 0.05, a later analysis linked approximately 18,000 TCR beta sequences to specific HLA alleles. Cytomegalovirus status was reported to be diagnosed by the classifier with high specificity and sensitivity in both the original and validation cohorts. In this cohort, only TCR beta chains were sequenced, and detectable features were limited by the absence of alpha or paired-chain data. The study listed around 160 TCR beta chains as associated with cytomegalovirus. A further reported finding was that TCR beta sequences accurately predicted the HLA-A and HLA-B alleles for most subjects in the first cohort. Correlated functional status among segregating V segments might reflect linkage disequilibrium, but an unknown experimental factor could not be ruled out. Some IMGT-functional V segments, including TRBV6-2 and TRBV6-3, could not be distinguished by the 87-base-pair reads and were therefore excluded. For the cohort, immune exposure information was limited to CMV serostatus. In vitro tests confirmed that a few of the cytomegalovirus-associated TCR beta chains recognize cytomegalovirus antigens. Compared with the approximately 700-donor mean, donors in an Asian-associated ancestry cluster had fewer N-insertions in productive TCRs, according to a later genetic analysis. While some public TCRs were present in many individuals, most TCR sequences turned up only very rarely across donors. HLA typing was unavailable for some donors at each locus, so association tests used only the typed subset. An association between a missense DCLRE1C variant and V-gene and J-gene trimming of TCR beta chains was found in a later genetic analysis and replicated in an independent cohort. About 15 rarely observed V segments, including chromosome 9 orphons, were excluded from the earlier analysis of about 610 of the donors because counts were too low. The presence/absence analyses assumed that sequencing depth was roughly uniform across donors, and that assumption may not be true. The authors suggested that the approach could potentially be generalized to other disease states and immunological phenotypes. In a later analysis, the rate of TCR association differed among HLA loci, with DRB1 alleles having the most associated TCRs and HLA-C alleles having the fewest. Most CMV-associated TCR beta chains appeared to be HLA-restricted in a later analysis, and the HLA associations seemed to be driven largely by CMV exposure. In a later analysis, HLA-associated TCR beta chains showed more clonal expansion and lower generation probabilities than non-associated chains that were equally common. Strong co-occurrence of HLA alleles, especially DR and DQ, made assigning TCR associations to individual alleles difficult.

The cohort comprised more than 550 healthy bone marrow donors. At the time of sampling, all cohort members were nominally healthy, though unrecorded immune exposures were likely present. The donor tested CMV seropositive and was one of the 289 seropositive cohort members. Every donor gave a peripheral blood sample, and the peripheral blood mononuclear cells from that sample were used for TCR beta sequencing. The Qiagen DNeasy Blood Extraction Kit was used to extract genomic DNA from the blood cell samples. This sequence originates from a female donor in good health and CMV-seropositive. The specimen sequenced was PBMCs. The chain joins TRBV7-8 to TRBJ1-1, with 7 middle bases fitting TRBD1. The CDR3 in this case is CASRPHRGGAAFF. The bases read TGTGCCAGCAGACCCCACAGGGGCGGGGCAGCTTTCTTT.